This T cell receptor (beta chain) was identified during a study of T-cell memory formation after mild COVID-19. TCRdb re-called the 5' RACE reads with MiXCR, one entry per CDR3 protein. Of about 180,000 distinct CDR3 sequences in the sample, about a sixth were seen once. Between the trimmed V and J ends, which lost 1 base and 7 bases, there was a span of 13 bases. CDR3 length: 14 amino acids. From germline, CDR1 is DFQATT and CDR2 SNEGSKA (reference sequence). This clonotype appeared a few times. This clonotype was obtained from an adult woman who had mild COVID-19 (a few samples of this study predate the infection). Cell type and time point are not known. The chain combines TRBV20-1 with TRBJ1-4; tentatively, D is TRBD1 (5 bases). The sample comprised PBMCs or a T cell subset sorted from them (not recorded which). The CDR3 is CSARADLRGEKLFF. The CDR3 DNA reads TGCAGTGCTAGAGCCGATTTAAGGGGTGAAAAACTGTTTTTT.